A single sample is the source of the 26 T cell receptor beta chains below, sequenced in a study of CD8+ T cells in alopecia areata. RNA was extracted and reverse transcribed into cDNA as the sequencing template. Using immunoSEQ multiplex PCR, the repertoire was profiled, and TCRdb retains in-frame clones only, with some absent. The sample contains some 150,000 clones, around 55% of which appear only once. The sequencing used CD8+ T cells sorted from blood, collected at week 0. These receptor sequences come from a human donor with alopecia areata.

V is TRBV6-5 and J is TRBJ2-2, with a tentative D call TRBD2 (5 bases). This CDR3 region has 13 residues. V was trimmed by 2 bases and J by 5 bases, leaving 6 bases between them. Germline-derived CDR1 and CDR2 are MNHEY and SVGAGI. The DNA for the CDR3 is TGTGCCAGCAGTTACAGGGAGACCGGGGAGCTGTTTTTT. Translation: CASSYRETGELFF.

J is TRBJ2-3 and V is TRBV2, with TRBD2 matching 11 bases. The CDR3 is 16 residues long. After removal of 6 bases from V and 0 bases from J, the junction contained 5 bases not matched to a gene. Germline lookup yields CDR1 SNHLY and CDR2 FYNNEI. In nucleotides, the CDR3 is TGTGCCAGCAGCCTCTCTAGCGGGGGGAGCACAGATACGCAGTATTTT. As protein: CASSLSSGGSTDTQYF.

This clone was seen a handful of times. V gene TRBV4-3 combines with J gene TRBJ2-7, with D perhaps TRBD1 or TRBD2 (5 bases each). The CDR3 is 16 amino acids. Germline CDR1 is LGHNA and CDR2 is YSLEER. Trimming left V 0 bases short and J 1 base short, with 13 bases between. For the CDR3, the DNA is TGCGCCAGCAGCCAAGATCTAGGGACGTCTTCCTACGAGCAGTACTTC. It encodes CASSQDLGTSSYEQYF.

V is TRBV2 and J is TRBJ2-1; perhaps TRBD2 as D (6 bases). Germline loops: CDR1 SNHLY, CDR2 FYNNEI. The CDR3 spans 15 residues. V was clipped by 6 bases and J by 4 bases, with 16 bases between them. For the CDR3, the DNA is TGTGCCAGCAGCGCCCCCGATGCGGGGTACAATGAGCAGTTCTTC. It yields the protein CASSAPDAGYNEQFF.

This clone was observed a handful of times. The chain combines TRBV5-1 with TRBJ2-5; 7 positions agree with TRBD1. Germline CDR1 is SGHRS and CDR2 is YFSETQ. V dropped 4 bases and J dropped 5; count of bases not matched to a gene: 5. This CDR3 is built from 13 residues. Here the CDR3 reads CASSPTGTETQYF. The CDR3 DNA sequence: TGCGCCAGCAGCCCGACAGGGACCGAGACCCAGTACTTC.

The chain combines TRBV5-4 with TRBJ2-7, with 7 bases fitting TRBD1. Trimming removed 2 bases from V and 5 bases from J; junction bases left unmatched: 19. This CDR3 is 18 amino acids long. CDR1 is SGHNT and CDR2 is YYREEE in the germline V gene (reference sequence). DNA of the CDR3: TGTGCCAGCAGCTTACTGGGACAGACAAACTACCGTTCCGACGAGCAGTACTTC. Amino acid sequence: CASSLLGQTNYRSDEQYF.

The chain employs TRBV29-1 and TRBJ2-2, with 7 bases identical to TRBD2. The germline gives CDR1 SQVTM, CDR2 ANQGSEA. This CDR3 has 15 residues. V shed 5 bases, J shed 0 bases, and the junction held 6 bases outside the gene matches. The CDR3 DNA reads as TGCAGCGTTACGTCGGGGACTACGAACACCGGGGAGCTGTTTTTT. This translates into CSVTSGTTNTGELFF.

This chain links TRBV4-3 with TRBJ1-2; D not resolved. Germline CDR1 LGHNA, CDR2 YSLEER. V shed 0 bases and J shed 8 bases, with 16 bases lying between them. CDR3 size: 15 residues. The CDR3 sequence: CASSQDLQLRGGYTF. DNA of the CDR3: TGCGCCAGCAGCCAAGATTTGCAGCTCCGTGGAGGCTACACCTTC.

J is TRBJ2-1 and V is TRBV7-2; TRBD2 matches at 16 bases. The CDR3 length is 17 residues. The ends lost 1 base at V and 10 bases at J; junction bases unmatched: 7. The germline CDR1 and CDR2 sequences are SGHTA and FQGNSA. The CDR3 nucleotides read TGTGCCAGCAGCTTAGGGGATCCGGGACTAGCGGGGGGGGAGCAGTTCTTC. Protein: CASSLGDPGLAGGEQFF.

The chain uses TRBV15 and TRBJ1-1; D is perhaps TRBD1 (5 bases). There are 15 residues in the CDR3. Per the germline V gene, CDR1 is LNHNV and CDR2 is YYDKDF (reference sequence). V lost 3 bases, J lost 0 bases, and 11 bases lay in between. The CDR3 region is CATSSGGGLNTEAFF. In DNA form, the CDR3 reads TGTGCCACCAGCAGCGGTGGGGGATTGAACACTGAAGCTTTCTTT.

This clone has more than one count but fewer than ten. This chain connects TRBV19 to TRBJ2-6, with TRBD1 as a possible D gene (5 bases). CDR3 size: 15 residues. The V end lost 2 bases, the J end lost 4 bases, and 9 bases lay between the germline ends. Germline values: CDR1 LNHDA, CDR2 SQIVND (reference sequence). The CDR3 spells CASSISYRGANVLTF. CDR3 coding DNA: TGTGCCAGTAGTATATCCTACAGGGGGGCCAACGTCCTGACTTTC.

This clone was observed a handful of times. V usage is TRBV7-9 and J usage is TRBJ2-1; D is perhaps TRBD2 (6 bases). Germline CDR1 reads SEHNR; CDR2 reads FQNEAQ (reference sequence). This CDR3 is 14 amino acids long. The V end was cut by 0 bases, the J end by 7 bases, with 10 bases between. The CDR3 spells CASSLAAGRNEQFF. The CDR3 nucleotides are TGTGCCAGCAGCTTAGCGGCAGGGAGGAATGAGCAGTTCTTC.

This clone has only a few counts. The rearrangement links TRBV10-3 to TRBJ2-3; unclear D gene. CDR1 is ENHRY and CDR2 is SYGVKD in the germline V gene. The CDR3 has 12 amino acids. V was shortened by 2 bases and J by 2 bases, with 2 bases between the two germline ends. The CDR3 reads CAISEDTDTQYF. CDR3 bases: TGTGCCATCAGTGAGGACACAGATACGCAGTATTTT.

Only one count was recorded for this clone. The chain has TRBV7-6 and TRBJ1-5, with 7 bases matching TRBD1. The CDR3 sequence is 13 residues long. The germline gives CDR1 SGHVS, CDR2 FNYEAQ. With 3 bases clipped from V and 9 bases from J, the junction kept 5 bases outside the gene matches. The CDR3 region is CASSLGQSSPQHF. CDR3 nucleotides: TGTGCCAGCAGCTTGGGACAGTCCTCGCCCCAGCATTTT.

The V call is TRBV10-1, the J call TRBJ2-7; unclear D gene. Germline V lookup: CDR1 WNHNN, CDR2 SYGVQD (reference sequence). V shed 0 bases and J shed 3 bases, with 6 bases lying between them. The CDR3 length is 13 residues. The CDR3 sequence: CASSESLDYEQYF. For the CDR3, the DNA is TGCGCCAGCAGTGAGTCTCTGGACTACGAGCAGTACTTC.

This clone was detected only a few times. The chain employs TRBV29-1 and TRBJ1-2; D gene unclear. The germline CDR1 and CDR2 sequences are SQVTM and ANQGSEA. CDR3 length equals 14 residues. Trimming removed 2 bases from V and 4 bases from J, with 14 bases in between. The CDR3 here is CSVEMEGGVYGYTF. Here the CDR3 DNA reads TGCAGCGTTGAAATGGAGGGAGGCGTCTATGGCTACACCTTC.

Concerning this clone itself: Other nucleotide sequences from this sample produce the same CDR3. The genes are TRBV29-1 and TRBJ1-1, with D perhaps TRBD1 (5 bases). V lost 4 bases to trimming and J lost 7 bases, with 7 bases between them. This CDR3 region has 10 residues. Per the germline V gene, CDR1 is SQVTM and CDR2 is ANQGSEA. DNA for the CDR3: TGCAGCGTTGGTGGGGGTGAAGCTTTCTTT. This encodes CSVGGGEAFF.

This chain uses TRBV13 with TRBJ1-1; perhaps TRBD1 as D (6 bases). Trimming left V 1 base short and J 3 bases short, with 9 bases between. This CDR3 has 14 residues. CDR1 is PRHDT, CDR2 FYEKMQ, per germline (reference sequence). The CDR3 is CASSLAGGHTEAFF. The CDR3 nucleotides read TGTGCCAGCAGCTTAGCGGGGGGCCACACTGAAGCTTTCTTT.

The V gene is TRBV29-1, the J gene TRBJ2-7; TRBD1 agrees at 12 bases. This CDR3 spans 13 amino acids. The junction had 6 bases not matched to a gene; V was cut back by 5 bases and J by 7 bases. CDR1 is SQVTM, CDR2 ANQGSEA, per germline. The DNA for the CDR3 is TGCAGCGTTCCGGGACAGGGGGCGAGTGAGCAGTACTTC. Its protein is CSVPGQGASEQYF.

The chain links TRBV2 to TRBJ2-7; D is undetermined. The CDR3 sequence is 16 residues long. Germline loops: CDR1 SNHLY, CDR2 FYNNEI. Between the trimmed V and J ends, which lost 6 bases and 5 bases, there was a span of 23 bases. The CDR3 here is CASRTAFLGLSDEQYF. The CDR3 coding sequence is TGTGCCAGCAGAACAGCGTTCTTAGGCCTTTCTGACGAGCAGTACTTC.

The J gene is TRBJ1-2, the V gene TRBV27, with D maybe TRBD1 (5 bases). Germline V gene lookup returns CDR1 MNHEY and CDR2 SMNVEV (reference sequence). Trimming took 4 bases from V and 8 from J, leaving 17 bases between them. This CDR3 region has 14 residues. CDR3 bases: TGTGCCAGCAGTTCCCCCGGGACCCCAAGGGGCTACACCTTC. Its protein product is CASSSPGTPRGYTF.

V is TRBV29-1 and J is TRBJ1-1; maybe TRBD1 (6 bases). The germline CDR1 and CDR2 sequences are SQVTM and ANQGSEA. Trimming took 1 base from V and 2 from J, leaving 11 bases between them. There are 14 residues in the CDR3. CDR3 DNA: TGCAGCGTTGAAGGACAGGCGATCAACACTGAAGCTTTCTTT. It specifies CSVEGQAINTEAFF.

The rearrangement joins TRBV9 to TRBJ1-3; D remains unclear. V was clipped by 5 bases and J by 0 bases, with 21 bases between them. From germline, CDR1 is SGDLS and CDR2 YYNGEE. The CDR3 contains 18 residues. The CDR3 region has the DNA TGTGCCAGCAGTTCGCCAGCCGCGCCTGCAAACTCTGGAAACACCATATATTTT. As protein: CASSSPAAPANSGNTIYF.

The table lists this clone with many counts. The J gene is TRBJ2-7, the V gene TRBV2, with no clear D. The V and J ends lost 4 bases and 1 base respectively, with 2 bases between them. Germline lookup yields CDR1 SNHLY and CDR2 FYNNEI. This CDR3 has 11 residues. CDR3 sequence (DNA): TGTGCCAGCAGTGCTTCCTACGAGCAGTACTTC. Residues: CASSASYEQYF.

The CDR3 region has the DNA TGTGCCAGCAGCTTAGAGGGATCCGCGAATACTGAAGCTTTCTTT. This sequence encodes CASSLEGSANTEAFF. The chain employs TRBV7-2 and TRBJ1-1, with D unclear. The V gene lost 1 base and the J gene lost 5 bases, with 14 bases spanning the gap. The germline CDR1 and CDR2 sequences are SGHTA and FQGNSA. The CDR3 is made up of 15 amino acids.

The V call is TRBV30, the J call TRBJ2-7; unclear D gene. The V end lost 1 base, the J end lost 3 bases, and 13 bases lay between the germline ends. The CDR3 contains 14 residues. In germline, CDR1 is GTSNPN, CDR2 SVGIG (reference sequence). The CDR3 DNA follows: TGTGCCTGGAGTGGAGTGAGCTGGTACTACGAGCAGTACTTC. This sequence encodes CAWSGVSWYYEQYF.